One sample yielded the 6 T cell receptor beta chains listed below, sequenced in a study of cytomegalovirus exposure and HLA in healthy donors. Using immunoSEQ multiplex PCR, the repertoire was profiled, and TCRdb retains in-frame clones only, with some absent. This sample has roughly 150,000 clones, with about 88% found just once. The material sequenced was PBMCs. The source of these receptors is a man younger than 35 in good health and CMV-seronegative.

This clone has a count of ten or more. The chain has TRBV25-1 and TRBJ2-3; D unresolved. From germline, CDR1 is MGHDK and CDR2 SYGVNS. The CDR3 extends over 14 amino acids. V was cut by 8 bases and J by 2 bases, with 14 bases left in between. The CDR3 sequence: CASAPPEDTDTQYF. CDR3 bases: TGTGCCAGCGCCCCTCCAGAGGACACAGATACGCAGTATTTT.

The chain is built from TRBV2 and TRBJ1-1, with 7 bases that match TRBD1. Germline assignment: CDR1 SNHLY and CDR2 FYNNEI. V gave up 6 bases and J gave up 1 base; unmatched junction bases: 11. CDR3 length: 16 amino acids. The CDR3 reads CASRAEIGQANTEAFF. The CDR3 DNA sequence: TGTGCCAGCAGAGCGGAAATAGGACAGGCGAACACTGAAGCTTTCTTT. Using reference TRBV2 and TRBJ1-1 for the parts outside the CDR3, the full variable domain is EPEVTQTPSHQVTQMGQEVILRCVPISNHLYFYWYRQILGQKVEFLVSFYNNEISEKSEIFDDQFSVERPDGSNFTLKIRSTKLEDSAMYFCASRAEIGQANTEAFFGQGTRLTVV.

The chain is built from TRBV5-1 and TRBJ1-1; 7 positions match TRBD1. After removal of 3 bases from V and 10 bases from J, the junction contained 12 bases not matched to a gene. This CDR3 region has 14 residues. Germline V CDR1 and CDR2: SGHRS, YFSETQ. CDR3: CASSSTGPRDRAFF. In nucleotides, the CDR3 is TGCGCCAGCAGCTCAACAGGGCCGAGGGACAGAGCTTTCTTT. Full variable domain (rest looked up from reference TRBV5-1 and TRBJ1-1): KAGVTQTPRYLIKTRGQQVTLSCSPISGHRSVSWYQQTPGQGLQFLFEYFSETQRNKGNFPGRFSGRQFSNSRSEMNVSTLELGDSALYLCASSSTGPRDRAFFGQGTRLTVV.

The J gene is TRBJ1-2, the V gene TRBV7-9; the match to TRBD1 covers 10 bases. J gave up 8 bases and V 5 bases, and 5 bases lay outside the gene matches. This CDR3 has 13 residues. CDR1 is SEHNR, CDR2 FQNEAQ, per germline (reference sequence). The CDR3 region is CASSRQGAQGYTF. CDR3 bases: TGTGCCAGCAGCAGACAGGGGGCGCAGGGCTACACCTTC.

This clone was found many times. The chain couples TRBV10-1 to TRBJ2-3; no definite D call. CDR3 size: 14 residues. Trimming stripped 0 bases from V and 2 bases from J, with 6 bases between. CDR1 and CDR2 (germline): WNHNN, SYGVQD (reference sequence). Here the CDR3 reads CASSESFPTDTQYF. As DNA, the CDR3 is TGCGCCAGCAGTGAGTCCTTCCCCACAGATACGCAGTATTTT.

The V and J genes are TRBV5-1 and TRBJ2-1; 9 bases line up with TRBD2. Germline-derived CDR1 and CDR2 are SGHRS and YFSETQ. V lost 4 bases, J lost 5 bases, and 13 bases stayed unmatched. The CDR3 length is 17 residues. Written as DNA, the CDR3 is TGCGCCAGCAGCCTCCCGGTATTGGCGGGGGGGCACAATGAGCAGTTCTTC. It encodes CASSLPVLAGGHNEQFF.